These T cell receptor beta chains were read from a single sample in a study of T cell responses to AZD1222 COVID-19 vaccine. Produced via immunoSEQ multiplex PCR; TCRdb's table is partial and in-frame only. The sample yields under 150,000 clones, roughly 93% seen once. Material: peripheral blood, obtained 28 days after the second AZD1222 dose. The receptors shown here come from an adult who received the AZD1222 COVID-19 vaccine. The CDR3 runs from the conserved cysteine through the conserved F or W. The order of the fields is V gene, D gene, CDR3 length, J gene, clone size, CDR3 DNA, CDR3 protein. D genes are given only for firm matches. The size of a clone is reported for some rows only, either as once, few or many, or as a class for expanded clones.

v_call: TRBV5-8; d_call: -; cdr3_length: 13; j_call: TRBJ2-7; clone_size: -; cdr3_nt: TGTGCCAGCAGCCCGGGACTCGCTCTCGAGCAGTACTTC; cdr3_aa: CASSPGLALEQYF
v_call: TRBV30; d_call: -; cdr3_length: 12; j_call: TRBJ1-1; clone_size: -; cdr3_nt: TGTGCCTGGAACGGTGGCACAGGGGAAGCTTTCTTT; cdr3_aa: CAWNGGTGEAFF
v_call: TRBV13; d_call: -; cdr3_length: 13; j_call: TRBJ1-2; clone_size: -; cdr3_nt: TGTGCCAGCAGTCTGACCGAAAACTATGGCTACACCTTC; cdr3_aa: CASSLTENYGYTF
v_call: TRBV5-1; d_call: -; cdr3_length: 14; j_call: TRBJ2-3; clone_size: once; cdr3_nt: TGCGCCAGCAGCTTGGCGGGTAGCACAGATACGCAGTATTTT; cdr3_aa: CASSLAGSTDTQYF
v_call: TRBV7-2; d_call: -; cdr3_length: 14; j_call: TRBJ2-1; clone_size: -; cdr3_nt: TGTGCCAGCAGCTTAGAGCGGAAGGGGAATGAGCAGTTCTTC; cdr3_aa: CASSLERKGNEQFF
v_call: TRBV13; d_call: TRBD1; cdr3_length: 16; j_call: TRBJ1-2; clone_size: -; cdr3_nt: TGTGCCAGCAGTCTGACAGGGGAACCGCTCGGCTATGGCTACACCTTC; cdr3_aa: CASSLTGEPLGYGYTF
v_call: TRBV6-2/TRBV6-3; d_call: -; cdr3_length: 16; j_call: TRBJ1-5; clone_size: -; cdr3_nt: TGTGCCAGCAGTCCCCCGGAGGAGGGTCGGAATCAGCCCCAGCATTTT; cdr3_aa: CASSPPEEGRNQPQHF
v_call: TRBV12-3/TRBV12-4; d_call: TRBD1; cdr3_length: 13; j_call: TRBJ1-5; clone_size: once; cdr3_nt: TGTGCCAGCAGTAGACAGGGGAATCAGCCCCAGCATTTT; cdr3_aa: CASSRQGNQPQHF
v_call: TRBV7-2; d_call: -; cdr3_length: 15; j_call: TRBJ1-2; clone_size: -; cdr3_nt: TGTGCCAGCAGCCTCTTGAGCGGTGGGGGCTATGGCTACACCTTC; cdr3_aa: CASSLLSGGGYGYTF
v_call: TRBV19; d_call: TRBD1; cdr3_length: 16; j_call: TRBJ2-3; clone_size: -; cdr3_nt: TGTGCCAGTAGTATTGGGACAGGGCGTAGCACAGATACGCAGTATTTT; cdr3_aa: CASSIGTGRSTDTQYF
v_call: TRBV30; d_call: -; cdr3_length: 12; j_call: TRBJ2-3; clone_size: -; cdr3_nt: TGTGCCTGGGACGGGGCCACAGATACGCAGTATTTT; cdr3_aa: CAWDGATDTQYF
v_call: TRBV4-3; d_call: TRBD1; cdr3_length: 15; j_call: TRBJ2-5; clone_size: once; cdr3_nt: TGCGCCAGCAGCCAAAGCACAGGGGGCCTAGAGACCCAGTACTTC; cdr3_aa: CASSQSTGGLETQYF
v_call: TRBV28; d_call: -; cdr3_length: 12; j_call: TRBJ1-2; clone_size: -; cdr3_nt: TGTGCCAGTACCCTAGGGCTCAGGGGCTACACCTTC; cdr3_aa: CASTLGLRGYTF
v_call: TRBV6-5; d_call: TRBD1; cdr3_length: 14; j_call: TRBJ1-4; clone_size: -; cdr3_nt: TGTGCCAGCAGCCTGACACAGGGGGAGGAAAAACTGTTTTTT; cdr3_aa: CASSLTQGEEKLFF
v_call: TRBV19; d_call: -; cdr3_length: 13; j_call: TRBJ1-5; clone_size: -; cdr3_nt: TGTGCCAGTAGCTTGGGAGATATTCAGCCCCAGCATTTT; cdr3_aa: CASSLGDIQPQHF
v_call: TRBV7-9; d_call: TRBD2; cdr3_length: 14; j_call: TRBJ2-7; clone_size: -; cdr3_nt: TGTGCCAGCAGCTCCGCGGGAGGGCCATACGAGCAGTACTTC; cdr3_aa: CASSSAGGPYEQYF
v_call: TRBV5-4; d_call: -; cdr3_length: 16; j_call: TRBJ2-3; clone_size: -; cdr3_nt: TGTGCCAGCAGACGAACCCCTCGGGAGCGAACAGATACGCAGTATTTT; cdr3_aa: CASRRTPRERTDTQYF
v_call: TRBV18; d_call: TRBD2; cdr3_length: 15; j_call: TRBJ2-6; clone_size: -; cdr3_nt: TGTGCCAGCTCACCGGGAGGGTCTGGGGCCAACGTCCTGACTTTC; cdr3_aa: CASSPGGSGANVLTF
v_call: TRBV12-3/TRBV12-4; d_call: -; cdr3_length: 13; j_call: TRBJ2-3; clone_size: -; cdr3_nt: TGTGCCAGCAGCCTCTCTAGCACAGATACGCAGTATTTT; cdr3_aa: CASSLSSTDTQYF
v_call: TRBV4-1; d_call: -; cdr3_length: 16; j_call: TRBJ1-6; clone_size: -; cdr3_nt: TGCGCCAGCAGCCATTCGGACGTGGGGAGAGATTCACCCCTCCACTTT; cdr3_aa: CASSHSDVGRDSPLHF
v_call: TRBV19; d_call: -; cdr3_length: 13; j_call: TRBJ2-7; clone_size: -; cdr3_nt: TGTGCCAGTAGTATAGATCCCCGGGGCGAGCAGTACTTC; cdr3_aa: CASSIDPRGEQYF
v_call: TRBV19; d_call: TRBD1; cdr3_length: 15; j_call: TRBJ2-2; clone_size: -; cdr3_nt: TGTGCCAGTAGTGCCGGGACAGGGAACGCCGGGGAGCTGTTTTTT; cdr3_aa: CASSAGTGNAGELFF
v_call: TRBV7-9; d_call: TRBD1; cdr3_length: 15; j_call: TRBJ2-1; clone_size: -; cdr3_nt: TGTGCCAGCAGCCCCGGGACAGGGTTTTACAATGAGCAGTTCTTC; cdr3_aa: CASSPGTGFYNEQFF
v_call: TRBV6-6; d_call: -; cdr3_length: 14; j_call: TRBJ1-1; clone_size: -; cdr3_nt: TGTGCCAGCAGTCCGTTGACGAAGAACACTGAAGCTTTCTTT; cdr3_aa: CASSPLTKNTEAFF
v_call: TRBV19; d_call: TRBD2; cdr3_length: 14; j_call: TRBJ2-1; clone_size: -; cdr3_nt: TGTGCCAGTAGTTCTAGCGGGATCTACAATGAGCAGTTCTTC; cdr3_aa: CASSSSGIYNEQFF
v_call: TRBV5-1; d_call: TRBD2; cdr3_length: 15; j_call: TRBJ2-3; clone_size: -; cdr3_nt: TGCGCCAGCAACCCTAGCGGGGGGGCTACAGATACGCAGTATTTT; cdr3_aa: CASNPSGGATDTQYF
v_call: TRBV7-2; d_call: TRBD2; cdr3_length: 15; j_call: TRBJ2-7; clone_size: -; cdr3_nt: TGTGCCAGCAGCTACTACCCTAGCGGAATTTACGAGCAGTACTTC; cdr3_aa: CASSYYPSGIYEQYF
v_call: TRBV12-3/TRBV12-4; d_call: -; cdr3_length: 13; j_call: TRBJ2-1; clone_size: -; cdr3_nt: TGTGCCAGCAGTCCCCGTCAATGGAATGAGCAGTTCTTC; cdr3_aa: CASSPRQWNEQFF
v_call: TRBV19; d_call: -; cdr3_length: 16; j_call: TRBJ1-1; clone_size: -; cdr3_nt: TGTGCCAGTTCCCGCGGTGTCGTGGGGTCGGGCACTGAAGCTTTCTTT; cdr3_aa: CASSRGVVGSGTEAFF
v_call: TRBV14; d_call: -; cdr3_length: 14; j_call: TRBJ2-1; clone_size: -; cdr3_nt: TGTGCCAGCAGCCAATGGGTCGGGTACAATGAGCAGTTCTTC; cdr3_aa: CASSQWVGYNEQFF
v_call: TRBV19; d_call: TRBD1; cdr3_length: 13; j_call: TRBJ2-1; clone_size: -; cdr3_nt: TGTGCCAGTCGTGACAGGGGGGCCCATGAGCAGTTCTTC; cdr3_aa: CASRDRGAHEQFF
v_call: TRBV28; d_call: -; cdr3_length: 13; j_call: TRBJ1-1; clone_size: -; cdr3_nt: TGTGCCAGCAGTCGGACTATGAACACTGAAGCTTTCTTT; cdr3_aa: CASSRTMNTEAFF
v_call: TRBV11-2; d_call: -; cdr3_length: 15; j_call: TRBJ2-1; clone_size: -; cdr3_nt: TGTGCCAGCAGCCCCGAATTAGGGTCCTACAATGAGCAGTTCTTC; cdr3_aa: CASSPELGSYNEQFF
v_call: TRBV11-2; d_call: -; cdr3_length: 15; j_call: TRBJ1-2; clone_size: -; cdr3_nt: TGTGCCAGCAGCTCCAATTGGGACCAGAACTATGGCTACACCTTC; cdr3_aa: CASSSNWDQNYGYTF
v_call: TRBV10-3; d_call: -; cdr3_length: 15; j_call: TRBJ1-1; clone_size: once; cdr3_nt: TGTGCCATCAGTCGGGGTCGGGACGGCAACACTGAAGCTTTCTTT; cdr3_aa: CAISRGRDGNTEAFF
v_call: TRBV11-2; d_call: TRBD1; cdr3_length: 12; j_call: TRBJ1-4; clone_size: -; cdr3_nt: TGTGCCAGCAGCCCCGGGACAGACCTTTTGTTTTTT; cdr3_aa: CASSPGTDLLFF
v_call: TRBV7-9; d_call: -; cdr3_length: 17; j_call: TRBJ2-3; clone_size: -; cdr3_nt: TGTGCCAGCAGCTTAGCGGGTCGGACTTTGAGCACAGATACGCAGTATTTT; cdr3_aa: CASSLAGRTLSTDTQYF
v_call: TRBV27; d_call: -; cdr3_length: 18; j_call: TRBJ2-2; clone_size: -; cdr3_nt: TGTGCCAGCAGTTTATCGGTGTTGGGGAGCTTGGGGACCGGGGAGCTGTTTTTT; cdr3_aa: CASSLSVLGSLGTGELFF
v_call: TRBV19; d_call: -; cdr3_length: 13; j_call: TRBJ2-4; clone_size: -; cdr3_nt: TGTGCCAGTAGTCCCGAGGCGGAAAACATTCAGTACTTC; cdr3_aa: CASSPEAENIQYF
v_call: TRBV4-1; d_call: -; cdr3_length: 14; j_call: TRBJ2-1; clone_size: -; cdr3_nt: TGCGCCAGCAGCCAAAAAGGAGAGTACAATGAGCAGTTCTTC; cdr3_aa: CASSQKGEYNEQFF
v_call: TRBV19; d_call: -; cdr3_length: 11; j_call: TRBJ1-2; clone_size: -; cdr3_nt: TGTGCCAGTAGTACTAGTAATGGCTACACCTTC; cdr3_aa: CASSTSNGYTF
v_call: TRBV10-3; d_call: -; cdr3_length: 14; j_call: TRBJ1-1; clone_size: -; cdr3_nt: TGTGCCATCAGTGTTGGAGGAGCCGACGCTGAAGCTTTCTTT; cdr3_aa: CAISVGGADAEAFF
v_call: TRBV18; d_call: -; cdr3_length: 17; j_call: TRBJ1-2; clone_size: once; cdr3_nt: TGTGCCAGCTCACGGGGCCGTGGCAGGGGATTTAACTATGGCTACACCTTC; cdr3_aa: CASSRGRGRGFNYGYTF
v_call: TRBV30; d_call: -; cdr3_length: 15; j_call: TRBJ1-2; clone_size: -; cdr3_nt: TGTGCCTGGAGTAAAAGGGACCCCCTACTCGGCGGCTACACCTTC; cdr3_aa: CAWSKRDPLLGGYTF
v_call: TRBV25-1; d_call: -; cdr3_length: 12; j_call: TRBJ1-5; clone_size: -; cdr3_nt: TGTGCCAGCAGTGAATGGGGGCAGCCCCAGCATTTT; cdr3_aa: CASSEWGQPQHF
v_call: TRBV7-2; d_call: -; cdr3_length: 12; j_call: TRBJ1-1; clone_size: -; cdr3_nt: TGTGCCAGCAGCTTTGGCCGGACTGAAGCTTTCTTT; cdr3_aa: CASSFGRTEAFF
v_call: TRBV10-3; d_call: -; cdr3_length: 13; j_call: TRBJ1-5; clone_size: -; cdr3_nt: TGTGCCACCACGGAAGATAGCAATCAGCCCCAGCATTTT; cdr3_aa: CATTEDSNQPQHF
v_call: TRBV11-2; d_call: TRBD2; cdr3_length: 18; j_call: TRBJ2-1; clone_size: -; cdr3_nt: TGTGCCAGCAGCTTAGATCTGTACAGCGGGAGGCGCTACAATGAGCAGTTCTTC; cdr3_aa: CASSLDLYSGRRYNEQFF
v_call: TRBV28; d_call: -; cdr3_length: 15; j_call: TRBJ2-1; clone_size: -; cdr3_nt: TGTGCCAGCAGACAGGACTGGAGCTCCTACAATGAGCAGTTCTTC; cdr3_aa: CASRQDWSSYNEQFF
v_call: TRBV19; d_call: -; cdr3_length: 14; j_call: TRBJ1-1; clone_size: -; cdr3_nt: TGTGCCAGTTCCCAAGGACAGTCGAACACTGAAGCTTTCTTT; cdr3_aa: CASSQGQSNTEAFF
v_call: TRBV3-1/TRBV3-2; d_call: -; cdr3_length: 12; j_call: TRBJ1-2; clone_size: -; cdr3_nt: TGTGCCAGCAGCCCGGGGGACTATGGCTACACCTTC; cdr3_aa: CASSPGDYGYTF
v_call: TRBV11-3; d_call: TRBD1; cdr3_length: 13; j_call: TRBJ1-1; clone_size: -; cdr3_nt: TGTGCCAGCAGGGGACAGGGGGGGCTTGAAGCTTTCTTT; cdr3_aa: CASRGQGGLEAFF
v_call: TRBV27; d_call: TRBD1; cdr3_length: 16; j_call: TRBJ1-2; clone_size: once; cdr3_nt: TGTGCCAGCAGTTTTATAGGGAAGACAGGGCACTATGGCTACACCTTC; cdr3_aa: CASSFIGKTGHYGYTF
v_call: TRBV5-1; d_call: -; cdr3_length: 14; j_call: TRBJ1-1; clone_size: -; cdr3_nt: TGCGCCAGCACCCGGGATCTTTCGTCCACTGAAGCTTTCTTT; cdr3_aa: CASTRDLSSTEAFF
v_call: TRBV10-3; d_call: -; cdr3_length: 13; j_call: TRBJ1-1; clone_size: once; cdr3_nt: TGTGCCATCACCCTGGGGGGGAACACTGAAGCTTTCTTT; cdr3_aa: CAITLGGNTEAFF
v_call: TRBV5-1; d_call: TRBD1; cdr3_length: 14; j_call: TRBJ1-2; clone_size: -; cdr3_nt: TGCGCCAGCAGCTTGGACAGGGGTAGGCCTGGCTACACCTTC; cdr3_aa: CASSLDRGRPGYTF